This TCR beta chain was documented in a study of CD8+CD57+ T cells in acquired aplastic anemia. Study-wide background: Sorted CD4+ and CD8+ cell DNA averaged roughly 3.2 ug.

Points from the study as a whole: Controls and patients did not differ significantly in CD8+ Simpson's diversity. In common between the patients and the controls were around 30 CD8+ CDR3 sequences.

Genomic DNA templated the TCR beta VDJ and CDR3 profiling. TCRdb recomputed calls from the reads with MiXCR, one row per CDR3 protein. This table holds some 410,000 distinct CDR3 sequences, about two thirds found once. Of note for this clonotype: No antigen is known for it. It is unclear where the CDR3 begins or ends on the DNA, so no DNA is shown, and the CDR3 is as TCRdb lists it.

The CDR3 sequence runs 12 residues, both termini included. Germline-derived CDR1 and CDR2 are SEHNR and FQNEAQ (reference sequence). The TCR was taken from a human donor in good health, serving as a control. The sample was sorted CD4+, CD8+, or CD8+CD57+ T cells (not recorded which) from PBMCs. This chain links TRBV7-9 with TRBJ1-2. The CDR3 loop is CASGTCNCFLAF.